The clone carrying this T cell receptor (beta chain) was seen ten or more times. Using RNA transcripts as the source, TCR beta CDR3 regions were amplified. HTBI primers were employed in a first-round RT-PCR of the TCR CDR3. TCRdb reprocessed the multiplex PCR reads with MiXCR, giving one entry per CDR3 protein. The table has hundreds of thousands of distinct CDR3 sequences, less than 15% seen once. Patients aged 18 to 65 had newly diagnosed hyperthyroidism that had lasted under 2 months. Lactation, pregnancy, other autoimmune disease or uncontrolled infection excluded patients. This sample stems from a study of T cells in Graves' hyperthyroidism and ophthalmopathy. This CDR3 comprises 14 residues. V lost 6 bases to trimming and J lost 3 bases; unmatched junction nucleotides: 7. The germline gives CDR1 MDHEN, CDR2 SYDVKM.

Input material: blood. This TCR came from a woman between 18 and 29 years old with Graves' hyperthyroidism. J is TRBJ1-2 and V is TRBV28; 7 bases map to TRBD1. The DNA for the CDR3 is TGTGCCAGCAGATCCCATGGGACAGACTATGGCTACACCTTC. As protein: CASRSHGTDYGYTF.